The 12 T cell receptor beta chains below come from one sample, sequenced in a study of CD8+ T cells in alopecia areata. Documented treatment: oral pan-JAK inhibitor, 5-10 mg twice daily. cDNA reverse transcribed from extracted RNA served as the sequencing template. Sequenced by immunoSEQ multiplex PCR; TCRdb stores in-frame clones only, minus some. The top ten hold roughly 1.3% of the sample, which has 150,000 to 200,000 clones, roughly 70% seen once. The sequences come from CD4+ T cells sorted from blood, collected between weeks 47 and 50, from a patient treated with tofacitinib. The receptors shown here come from a human donor with alopecia areata.

The J gene is TRBJ1-1, the V gene TRBV7-8; the match to TRBD1 covers 9 bases. The germline gives CDR1 SGHVS, CDR2 FQNEAQ. The CDR3 length is 14 residues. The V gene end was trimmed by 4 bases and the J gene end by 5 bases; junction bases not matched to a gene: 5. The chain's CDR3 is CASSSNRGRTEAFF. CDR3 nucleotides: TGTGCCAGCAGCTCAAACAGGGGGCGGACTGAAGCTTTCTTT.

As concerns this clone: Other nucleotide sequences from this sample produce the same CDR3. The V and J genes are TRBV29-1 and TRBJ2-5; possibly TRBD1 for D (5 bases). In germline, CDR1 is SQVTM, CDR2 ANQGSEA. CDR3 length: 11 amino acids. The germline V and J ends were trimmed by 2 bases and 4 bases, with 5 bases remaining between them. CDR3 nucleotide sequence: TGCAGCGTTGAAAGGGGAGAGACCCAGTACTTC. Amino acid sequence: CSVERGETQYF.

This clone was counted between two and nine times. The chain is built from TRBV6-5 and TRBJ1-1; D unclear. V was pared by 5 bases and J by 6 bases, with 10 bases between. CDR3 length: 12 residues. CDR1 and CDR2 (germline): MNHEY, SVGAGI. The CDR3 reads CASSTQYSEAFF. CDR3 nucleotide sequence: TGTGCCAGCAGTACCCAATACTCTGAAGCTTTCTTT.

This clone was seen more than once but under ten times. The CDR3 sequence is CSVQQGSNQPQHF. In DNA form, the CDR3 reads TGCAGCGTCCAACAGGGAAGCAATCAGCCCCAGCATTTT. The V call is TRBV29-1, the J call TRBJ1-5; D may be TRBD1 (6 bases). CDR1 is SQVTM, CDR2 ANQGSEA, per germline. The CDR3 is 13 residues long. Trimming shortened V by 6 bases and J by 1 base, and 10 bases separated the two germline ends.

The rearrangement uses TRBV30 and TRBJ1-2; perhaps TRBD1 as D (5 bases). CDR3 length equals 12 residues. V was clipped by 2 bases and J by 6 bases, with 10 bases between them. Looked up from germline, CDR1 is GTSNPN and CDR2 is SVGIG (reference sequence). The CDR3 is CAWSSGRDGYTF. CDR3 nucleotides: TGTGCCTGGAGTTCAGGGAGGGATGGCTACACCTTC.

The gene calls are TRBV5-6 and TRBJ2-1; D is possibly TRBD1 or TRBD2 (5 bases each). This CDR3 comprises 17 residues. Trimming removed 1 base at V and 8 bases at J, with 22 bases between. CDR1 is SGHDT, CDR2 YYEEEE, per germline. The CDR3 is CASSLFDGWGIDDEQFF. CDR3 in DNA: TGTGCCAGCAGCTTGTTCGATGGGTGGGGGATCGACGATGAGCAGTTCTTC.

The rearrangement joins TRBV9 to TRBJ1-6; D possibly corresponds to TRBD1 (6 bases). CDR1 is SGDLS and CDR2 is YYNGEE in the germline V gene. V was cut by 3 bases and J by 7 bases, with 17 bases left in between. This CDR3 contains 16 residues. CDR3 sequence reads: CASSEWTVGGNSPLHF. As DNA, the CDR3 is TGTGCCAGCAGCGAGTGGACAGTCGGGGGGAATTCACCCCTCCACTTT.

The DNA of the CDR3 is TGTGCCAGCAGCCTGGGAAACAACTATGGCTACACCTTC. Residues: CASSLGNNYGYTF. This sequence joins TRBV2 and TRBJ1-2; D is unclear. This CDR3 contains 13 residues. Germline V gives CDR1 SNHLY, CDR2 FYNNEI. Trimming shortened V by 6 bases and J by 2 bases, and 10 bases separated the two germline ends.

The table lists this clone with a count of one. The chain employs TRBV5-6 and TRBJ2-7; D remains ambiguous. Germline lookup yields CDR1 SGHDT and CDR2 YYEEEE. With 1 base removed from V and 2 bases from J, the gap between germline ends came to 4 bases. The CDR3 is 12 amino acids. The chain's CDR3 is CASSLSAYEQYF. In nucleotides, the CDR3 is TGTGCCAGCAGCTTGTCGGCCTACGAGCAGTACTTC.

This sequence joins TRBV6-5 and TRBJ1-2; D is undetermined. In germline, CDR1 is MNHEY, CDR2 SVGAGI. Trimming pared 7 bases from V and 8 bases from J, leaving 17 bases between. The CDR3 loop spans 13 amino acids. The CDR3 DNA follows: TGTGCCAGCACCACCGGGCCACAAGACGGCTACACCTTC. It yields the protein CASTTGPQDGYTF.

This chain joins TRBV13 and TRBJ2-1; the match to TRBD1 covers 7 bases. CDR3 length: 11 amino acids. Germline lookup yields CDR1 PRHDT and CDR2 FYEKMQ (reference sequence). The V segment lost 4 bases and the J segment 16 bases; nucleotides outside the gene matches: 7. The CDR3 nucleotides are TGTGCCAGCAGCTCAGACAGGGTCCATTTCTTC. It codes for CASSSDRVHFF. The entire variable domain, with the rest obtained from reference TRBV13 and TRBJ2-1, is as follows: AAGVIQSPRHLIKEKRETATLKCYPIPRHDTVYWYQQGPGQDPQFLISFYEKMQSDKGSIPDRFSAQQFSDYHSELNMSSLELGDSALYFCASSSDRVHFFGPGTRLTVL.

The chain carries TRBV27 and TRBJ2-5; the match to TRBD2 covers 9 bases. The V gene end was trimmed by 6 bases and the J gene end by 5 bases; junction bases not matched to a gene: 7. The germline V gene encodes CDR1 MNHEY and CDR2 SMNVEV (reference sequence). This CDR3 has 14 amino acids. The CDR3 DNA is TGTGCCAGCAGACACTCTAGCGGGGCGGAGACCCAGTACTTC. It translates to CASRHSSGAETQYF.